This paragraph covers one T cell receptor beta chain sequence. Its specificity is not known. Everyone who donated was a healthy bone marrow donor. The CDR3 spans 15 residues. CDR1 is LGHNA and CDR2 is YNFKEQ in the germline V gene. V lost 0 bases, J lost 6 bases, and 11 bases lay in between. The sample originates from a study of cytomegalovirus exposure and HLA in healthy donors. The PCR ran on 60 Vbeta and 13 Jbeta primers. Measured with immunoSEQ multiplex PCR; TCRdb has only the in-frame clones, and not every one. The sample shows 120,000 or so clones, 17% of them seen only once. General study results and limits: Among TCR beta chains, those listed as cytomegalovirus-associated numbered around 160. A link between a missense DCLRE1C variant and TCR beta V- and J-gene trimming emerged from a later analysis. Most TCR sequences were seen very rarely across donors, but some public TCRs occurred in many.

J is TRBJ1-4 and V is TRBV4-2; D is ambiguous. The sequence was collected from a female donor in good health and CMV-seropositive. The material sequenced was PBMCs. The CDR3 loop reads CASSQEETGDEKLFF. In DNA form, the CDR3 reads TGTGCCAGCAGCCAAGAAGAAACCGGGGATGAAAAACTGTTTTTT.